The sample holds a few counts of the clone carrying this TCR beta chain. With 10-nucleotide random UMIs, 5'RACE was used to make the cDNA. In TCRdb, the 5' RACE reads were re-called with MiXCR into one record per CDR3 protein. The sample carries over 45,000 distinct CDR3 sequences, approximately 3% recorded once. These data are taken from a study of neurological immune-mediated disorders. The CDR3 is made up of 17 amino acids. The V and J ends lost 2 bases and 3 bases, in that order; junction bases with no gene match: 8. Germline V gives CDR1 KGHSH, CDR2 LQKENI. The chain uses TRBV18 and TRBJ1-5, with 9 bases matching TRBD1. This TCR derives from a woman aged 45-60 years with multiple sclerosis. Sequenced sample: PBMCs. For the CDR3, the DNA is TGTGCCAGCTCACCAACCCCGGACAGGGGATACAATCAGCCCCAGCATTTT. Translation gives CASSPTPDRGYNQPQHF.